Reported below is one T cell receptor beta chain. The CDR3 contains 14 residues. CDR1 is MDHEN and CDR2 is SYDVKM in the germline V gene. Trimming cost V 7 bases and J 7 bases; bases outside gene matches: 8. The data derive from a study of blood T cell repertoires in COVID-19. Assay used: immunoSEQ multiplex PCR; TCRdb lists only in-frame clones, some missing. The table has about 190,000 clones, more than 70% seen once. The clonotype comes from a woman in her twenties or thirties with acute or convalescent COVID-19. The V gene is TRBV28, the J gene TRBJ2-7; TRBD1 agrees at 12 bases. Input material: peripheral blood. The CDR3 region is CASTDWDRGREQYF. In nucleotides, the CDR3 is TGTGCCAGCACCGACTGGGACAGGGGGCGGGAGCAGTACTTC. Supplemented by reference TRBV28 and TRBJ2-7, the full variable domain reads DVKVTQSSRYLVKRTGEKVFLECVQDMDHENMFWYRQDPGLGLRLIYFSYDVKMKEKGDIPEGYSVSREKKERFSLILESASTNQTSMYLCASTDWDRGREQYFGPGTRLTVT.